In this sample, the clone carrying this TCR beta chain turned up a few times. These data originate in a study of T cell changes during pregnancy in multiple sclerosis. The method was immunoSEQ multiplex PCR; TCRdb's version includes in-frame clones alone and lacks a portion of them. The sample shows roughly 30,000 clones, 89% of them seen only once. The length of the CDR3 is 13 residues. The germline V and J ends were trimmed by 3 bases and 5 bases, with 12 bases remaining between them. The rearrangement joins TRBV5-3 to TRBJ2-7, with D possibly TRBD1 on 6 matching bases. TRBV5-3 carries the ORF label, with uncertain function. The sequence was obtained from a female donor with multiple sclerosis, enrolled in a pregnancy study. The input for sequencing was CD8+ T cells from peripheral blood mononuclear cells, taken after pregnancy. DNA for the CDR3: TGTGCCAGAAGCTCACAGGGCGTCCACGAGCAGTACTTC. Its protein product is CARSSQGVHEQYF.